These T cell receptor beta chains were read from a single sample in a study of shared clonotypes between healthy human individuals. The assay was immunoSEQ multiplex PCR, and TCRdb's table has in-frame clones only and misses some. The repertoire has 2 million to 2.5 million clones, nearly 97% of them found once; the top ten carry approximately 0.13%. Sequences were obtained from naive CD4+ T cells sorted from blood. Receptor source: a man younger than 30 in good health. The CDR3 runs from the conserved cysteine through the conserved F or W. Each record gives: clone size, V gene, D gene, J gene, CDR3 protein, CDR3 DNA. D genes are given only for firm matches. Not every row has a clone size; where given, it reads once, few, many or a size class.

clone size: -
V gene: TRBV29-1
D gene: -
J gene: TRBJ1-4
CDR3 protein: CSVDLQIEGKLFF
CDR3 DNA: TGCAGCGTTGATCTCCAGATTGAAGGAAAACTGTTTTTT

clone size: once
V gene: TRBV28
D gene: TRBD1
J gene: TRBJ2-7
CDR3 protein: CASSFQDRGGQYF
CDR3 DNA: TGTGCCAGCAGTTTCCAGGACAGGGGAGGGCAGTACTTC

clone size: -
V gene: TRBV5-1
D gene: -
J gene: TRBJ2-7
CDR3 protein: CASSFGGITYEQYF
CDR3 DNA: TGCGCCAGCAGCTTCGGAGGGATAACCTACGAGCAGTACTTC

clone size: -
V gene: TRBV14
D gene: -
J gene: TRBJ2-7
CDR3 protein: CASSQDGNFFREQYF
CDR3 DNA: TGTGCCAGCAGCCAAGATGGTAATTTTTTTCGCGAGCAGTACTTC

clone size: -
V gene: TRBV10-3
D gene: TRBD2
J gene: TRBJ2-5
CDR3 protein: CAITSGIQETQYF
CDR3 DNA: TGTGCCATCACTAGCGGGATCCAAGAGACCCAGTACTTC

clone size: -
V gene: TRBV7-9
D gene: TRBD1
J gene: TRBJ1-1
CDR3 protein: CAIATGDTEAFF
CDR3 DNA: TGTGCCATTGCGACAGGGGACACTGAAGCTTTCTTT

clone size: -
V gene: TRBV19
D gene: -
J gene: TRBJ1-2
CDR3 protein: CASSMTFPQGGGYGYTF
CDR3 DNA: TGTGCCAGTAGTATGACTTTCCCCCAAGGAGGGGGTTATGGCTACACCTTC

clone size: -
V gene: TRBV10-3
D gene: TRBD2
J gene: TRBJ2-2
CDR3 protein: CAISDMGRESTGELFF
CDR3 DNA: TGTGCCATCAGTGATATGGGGCGGGAGAGCACCGGGGAGCTGTTTTTT

clone size: -
V gene: TRBV6-1
D gene: TRBD2
J gene: TRBJ2-2
CDR3 protein: CASSVQAGAYTGELFF
CDR3 DNA: TGTGCCAGCAGTGTCCAAGCGGGGGCCTACACCGGGGAGCTGTTTTTT

clone size: -
V gene: TRBV9
D gene: TRBD2
J gene: TRBJ2-2
CDR3 protein: CASSPGLADTGELFF
CDR3 DNA: TGTGCCAGCAGCCCCGGCCTAGCGGACACCGGGGAGCTGTTTTTT

clone size: -
V gene: TRBV7-9
D gene: -
J gene: TRBJ1-4
CDR3 protein: CASSPRTVLNEKLFF
CDR3 DNA: TGTGCCAGCAGCCCTCGGACAGTCCTTAATGAAAAACTGTTTTTT

clone size: -
V gene: TRBV19
D gene: -
J gene: TRBJ1-4
CDR3 protein: CASSPGQLNEKLFF
CDR3 DNA: TGTGCCAGTAGTCCCGGTCAGTTGAATGAAAAACTGTTTTTT

clone size: -
V gene: TRBV12-5
D gene: TRBD2
J gene: TRBJ2-7
CDR3 protein: CASGLALVASGRWGDEQYF
CDR3 DNA: TGTGCTAGTGGTTTGGCCTTAGTTGCGAGCGGGAGATGGGGGGACGAGCAGTACTTC

clone size: -
V gene: TRBV6-5
D gene: -
J gene: TRBJ1-2
CDR3 protein: CASSYSTAYYGYTF
CDR3 DNA: TGTGCCAGCAGTTACTCGACGGCCTACTATGGCTACACCTTC

clone size: -
V gene: TRBV6-6
D gene: TRBD2
J gene: TRBJ2-1
CDR3 protein: CASPRGAGGPFDEQFF
CDR3 DNA: TGTGCCAGCCCCAGGGGGGCGGGAGGGCCCTTCGATGAGCAGTTCTTC

clone size: once
V gene: TRBV6-5
D gene: TRBD2
J gene: TRBJ2-1
CDR3 protein: CASRPGTSGRNEQFF
CDR3 DNA: TGTGCCAGCAGACCCGGGACTAGCGGGAGGAATGAGCAGTTCTTC

clone size: -
V gene: TRBV27
D gene: -
J gene: TRBJ2-7
CDR3 protein: CASRPGGPYEQYF
CDR3 DNA: TGTGCCAGCAGACCTGGGGGTCCCTACGAGCAGTACTTC

clone size: -
V gene: TRBV5-1
D gene: -
J gene: TRBJ2-3
CDR3 protein: CASSLPLFVGGSTDTQYF
CDR3 DNA: TGCGCCAGCAGCCTTCCACTTTTCGTTGGGGGGAGCACAGATACGCAGTATTTT

clone size: -
V gene: TRBV6-1
D gene: -
J gene: TRBJ1-1
CDR3 protein: CASRRTDTEAFF
CDR3 DNA: TGTGCCAGCAGAAGGACGGACACTGAAGCTTTCTTT

clone size: -
V gene: TRBV29-1
D gene: -
J gene: TRBJ2-7
CDR3 protein: CSAPTGPPYEQYF
CDR3 DNA: TGCAGCGCCCCGACAGGTCCCCCCTACGAGCAGTACTTC

clone size: -
V gene: TRBV11-2
D gene: -
J gene: TRBJ1-1
CDR3 protein: CASSLDLRGTEAFF
CDR3 DNA: TGTGCCAGCAGCTTAGATTTAAGGGGCACTGAAGCTTTCTTT

clone size: -
V gene: TRBV10-3
D gene: TRBD2
J gene: TRBJ2-3
CDR3 protein: CAISAGLAVTDTQYF
CDR3 DNA: TGTGCCATCAGTGCTGGACTAGCGGTCACAGATACGCAGTATTTT

clone size: -
V gene: TRBV4-2
D gene: -
J gene: TRBJ1-4
CDR3 protein: CASSQVFRGGLGTNEKLFF
CDR3 DNA: TGTGCCAGCAGCCAAGTGTTCAGGGGAGGGTTGGGGACTAATGAAAAACTGTTTTTT

clone size: -
V gene: TRBV7-9
D gene: TRBD2
J gene: TRBJ2-1
CDR3 protein: CASSSGTSGYNEQFF
CDR3 DNA: TGTGCCAGCAGTTCCGGGACTAGCGGATACAATGAGCAGTTCTTC

clone size: -
V gene: TRBV6-5
D gene: TRBD1
J gene: TRBJ1-6
CDR3 protein: CASRSWTGEDSPLHF
CDR3 DNA: TGTGCCAGCAGGTCTTGGACAGGGGAGGATTCACCCCTCCACTTT